A selection of T cell receptor beta chains follows, all from one sample in a study of cytomegalovirus exposure and HLA in healthy donors. Libraries were prepared by immunoSEQ multiplex PCR; TCRdb keeps only in-frame clonotypes and omits some of them. The data hold 100,000 to 150,000 clones, with approximately 87% observed a single time. What was sequenced was PBMCs. Source of these receptors: a woman aged 25 to 39 in good health and CMV-seronegative. CDR3s include the opening cysteine and the closing phenylalanine or tryptophan. A D gene is named only where the DNA matches it firmly. Some rows mark clone size as missing; the rest say once, few, many or name a class of expanded clone.

V,size,D,J,length,DNA,CDR3
TRBV7-6,.,.,TRBJ1-3,17,TGTGCCAGCAGCTTACTGGCGGGGAATCGCCCCGGAAACACCATATATTTT,CASSLLAGNRPGNTIYF
TRBV11-2,.,TRBD1,TRBJ2-1,19,TGTGCCAGCAGCCAAATACCCGGGCTCGGGGACAGGGGAGGGAATGAGCAGTTCTTC,CASSQIPGLGDRGGNEQFF
TRBV18,.,TRBD1,TRBJ1-3,17,TGTGCCAGCTCACCAGGCCGGGACAGGGGTTCTGGAAACACCATATATTTT,CASSPGRDRGSGNTIYF
TRBV27,.,.,TRBJ1-1,15,TGTGCCAGCAGTTTGTCGGGCAGCGGGAACACTGAAGCTTTCTTT,CASSLSGSGNTEAFF
TRBV30,.,.,TRBJ1-1,14,TGTGCCTGGAGTGCGGGACTCCTAAACACTGAAGCTTTCTTT,CAWSAGLLNTEAFF
TRBV14,.,TRBD2,TRBJ2-2,17,TGTGCCAGCAGTCACAAACCTAGCGGGGGGAACACCGGGGAGCTGTTTTTT,CASSHKPSGGNTGELFF
TRBV29-1,.,.,TRBJ1-1,11,TGCAGCAGCGGGACACTCCCTGAAGCTTTCTTT,CSSGTLPEAFF
TRBV7-9,.,TRBD1,TRBJ1-1,12,TGTGCCAGCTCCACCCCAGGGGGTGAAGCTTTCTTT,CASSTPGGEAFF
TRBV5-4,.,TRBD1,TRBJ1-3,18,TGTGCCAGCAGCTTGGGGACAGGGAATGCAAGCTCTGGAAACACCATATATTTT,CASSLGTGNASSGNTIYF
TRBV27,once,.,TRBJ2-7,12,TGTGCCAGCAGCCGGCCCGGGGGCGAGCAGTACTTC,CASSRPGGEQYF
TRBV5-6,.,TRBD2,TRBJ2-3,18,TGTGCCAGCAGCTTCATGTTGACAGCGGGGGGGCCAAGGGATACGCAGTATTTT,CASSFMLTAGGPRDTQYF
TRBV6-4,few,TRBD1,TRBJ1-2,14,TGTGCCAGCACCCCAAACCAAGGGGGCACTGGCTACACCTTC,CASTPNQGGTGYTF
TRBV19,.,.,TRBJ1-5,16,TGTGCCAGTAGTACCCCGGGACAACCTAGCAATCAGCCCCAGCATTTT,CASSTPGQPSNQPQHF
TRBV7-9,.,.,TRBJ1-3,15,TGTGCCAGCAGCTTTACAGGGATAGCGGGAAACACCATATATTTT,CASSFTGIAGNTIYF
TRBV19,.,.,TRBJ1-2,15,TGTGCCAGTAGTATCCCCCGAGGGCTTACCTATGGCTACACCTTC,CASSIPRGLTYGYTF
TRBV7-2,.,TRBD1,TRBJ1-5,15,TGTGCCAGCAGCCCCGGACAGGGAAACAATCAGCCCCAGCATTTT,CASSPGQGNNQPQHF
TRBV5-1,.,.,TRBJ2-7,13,TGCGCCAGCAGCTTGGGACTAGAACGCGAGCAGTACTTC,CASSLGLEREQYF
TRBV21-1,.,.,TRBJ1-2,14,TGTGCCAGCAGCAAAGCGCAATCCGGAGATGGCTACACCTTC,CASSKAQSGDGYTF
TRBV6-5,.,TRBD2,TRBJ2-4,14,TGTGCCAGCAGCTCGGGGGGGCGGTTAAACATTCAGTACTTC,CASSSGGRLNIQYF
TRBV5-1,once,.,TRBJ1-3,15,TGCGCCAGCAGCTCGACAGGAACCTCTGGAAACACCATATATTTT,CASSSTGTSGNTIYF
TRBV6-6,many,.,TRBJ2-1,13,TGTGCCAGCAGCCGCGACTCCTACAATGAGCAGTTCTTC,CASSRDSYNEQFF
TRBV6-1,.,.,TRBJ2-3,14,TGTGCCAGCATGCCCGGGGTGAGCACAGATACGCAGTATTTT,CASMPGVSTDTQYF
TRBV29-1,.,.,TRBJ1-2,14,TGCAGCGTCCTACAAGAGGGGGCTAACTATGGCTACACCTTC,CSVLQEGANYGYTF
TRBV6-5,.,.,TRBJ1-3,15,TGTGCCAGCAGTTACGGGGGCGACAGAGCAAACACCATATATTTT,CASSYGGDRANTIYF
TRBV7-3,.,TRBD1,TRBJ2-1,14,TGTGCCAGCAGCTTAAGGGACAGGTACAATGAGCAGTTCTTC,CASSLRDRYNEQFF
TRBV9,once,.,TRBJ2-7,15,TGTGCCAGCAGCGTTTACAGGGATCACTCCTACGAGCAGTACTTC,CASSVYRDHSYEQYF
TRBV5-6,.,TRBD1,TRBJ2-2,15,TGTGCCAGCAGCTTGGGACAGGGGAACACCGGGGAGCTGTTTTTT,CASSLGQGNTGELFF
TRBV7-2,.,.,TRBJ1-6,15,TGTGCCAGCAGCTTGAAAGGGGCGAGGAATTCACCCCTCCACTTT,CASSLKGARNSPLHF
TRBV6-4,.,TRBD1,TRBJ2-2,15,TGTGCCAGCAGTGACTCGGACAGGGGCACCGGGGAGCTGTTTTTT,CASSDSDRGTGELFF
TRBV13,.,TRBD1,TRBJ2-1,19,TGTGCCAGCAGCTTAACGGCCCTACCGGGACAGGGAGCCTACAATGAGCAGTTCTTC,CASSLTALPGQGAYNEQFF